The 4 T cell receptor beta chains given below trace back to one sample, sequenced in a study of T cell repertoires in cytomegalovirus infection. Using its own MiXCR run on the reads, TCRdb lists one record per CDR3 protein. The table has 200,000 or so distinct CDR3 sequences, under 25% seen once. The sample was PBMCs. The receptors derive from a human donor in good health (CMV status not recorded). Some clones in this sample may be carry-over from other donors' samples.

This rearrangement joins TRBV29-1 to TRBJ2-1; 7 bases are shared with TRBD2. The ends lost 7 bases at V and 1 base at J; junction bases unmatched: 19. Looked up from germline, CDR1 is SQVTM and CDR2 is ANQGSEA. The CDR3 runs 18 residues. The CDR3, as DNA: TGCAGCGCTTCCCCGTTGGGGGACGGCGGGAGTTCCTACAATGAGCAGTTCTTC. Its protein product is CSASPLGDGGSSYNEQFF.

V usage is TRBV11-2 and J usage is TRBJ1-3; D may be TRBD1 (6 bases). The V gene's germline CDR1 is SGHAT and CDR2 FQNNGV. The V and J ends lost 5 bases and 9 bases respectively, with 14 bases between them. There are 13 residues in the CDR3. The CDR3 here is CASSVDRNPTIYF. CDR3 nucleotide sequence: TGTGCCAGCAGCGTCGACAGGAACCCCACCATATATTTT. Supplemented by reference TRBV11-2 and TRBJ1-3, the full variable domain reads EAGVAQSPRYKIIEKRQSVAFWCNPISGHATLYWYQQILGQGPKLLIQFQNNGVVDDSQLPKDRFSAERLKGVDSTLKIQPAKLEDSAVYLCASSVDRNPTIYFGEGSWLTVV.

This chain's CDR3 is CASSMHYQETQYF. The CDR3 DNA sequence: TGCGCCAGCAGCATGCACTACCAAGAGACCCAGTACTTC. V is TRBV5-1 and J is TRBJ2-5, with D unresolved. The germline V gene encodes CDR1 SGHRS and CDR2 YFSETQ. There are 13 residues in the CDR3. V was pared by 4 bases and J by 0 bases, with 7 bases between.

With regard to this clonotype: This may be a read error, as it is one base from a much larger clone. The genes are TRBV15 and TRBJ1-1; D gene ambiguous. Germline V gene sequence: CDR1 LNHNV, CDR2 YYDKDF (reference sequence). Deletions cut 0 bases from V and 7 bases from J, with 15 bases between. The CDR3 has 15 residues. Here the CDR3 reads CATSRDVRYTGEAFF. The CDR3 DNA reads TGTGCCACCAGCAGAGATGTCAGGTACACGGGTGAAGCTTTCTTT.